This entry is about one T cell receptor beta chain. Its cognate antigen is unknown. This record belongs to a study of cytomegalovirus exposure and HLA in healthy donors. The CDR3 is 12 residues long. After removal of 8 bases from V and 5 bases from J, the junction contained 1 base not matched to a gene. The germline gives CDR1 MDHEN, CDR2 SYDVKM. PCR employed 60 Vbeta and 13 Jbeta primers. This table comes from immunoSEQ multiplex PCR, and its TCRdb copy is limited to in-frame clones, with some not included. The data show around 130,000 clones, with 83% seen just once and around 1.2% held by the top ten. General study results and limits: In a later analysis, compared with equally common non-associated chains, HLA-associated beta chains were more expanded.

The rearrangement links TRBV28 to TRBJ1-4; 8 bases line up with TRBD1. Sequenced sample: PBMCs. The receptor comes from a girl aged 2-15 years in good health and CMV-seronegative. CDR3 bases: TGTGCCAGCCAGGGGGCGAATGAAAAACTGTTTTTT. Translated, it gives CASQGANEKLFF.